This note documents a single TCR beta chain sequence. Its antigen remains undetermined. Per-base qualities were not stored, and no clone one base away is much larger. Unmatched junction bases come to 10, with V trimmed by 8 bases and J by 0 bases. CDR3 length: 14 amino acids, cysteine to phenylalanine. Here the CDR3 DNA is all that survives: 42 bases in frame from base 1. CDR1 is given as GTSNPN and CDR2 as SVGIG, both from the germline V gene (reference sequence). This entry is derived from a study of T cells in Graves' hyperthyroidism and ophthalmopathy (dated by TCRdb to the late 2010s). For context, the study as a whole: Peripheral blood samples were taken at the time of initial diagnosis, prior to any treatment. Thyroid tissue and blood T-cell repertoires from more than 5 Graves' hyperthyroidism patients were also compared in the study. After blood sampling, hyperthyroidism patients were treated with methimazole at a starting dose of 30 mg daily, and ophthalmopathy patients were treated with high-dose intravenous methylprednisolone. The roughly 100 discovery patients were randomly divided into training and test sets at a 7:3 ratio. Prospective prediction of ophthalmopathy was tested in an independent validation cohort consisting of 18 to 20 hyperthyroidism patients and more than 15 patients who later progressed to ophthalmopathy. TCR V-J signatures able to tell the groups apart were searched for in a discovery cohort of about a hundred patients, of whom approximately 40 had Graves' ophthalmopathy and 57 had stable Graves' hyperthyroidism. The paper describes TCR Vbeta CDR3 sequencing of 135 peripheral blood samples, made up of roughly 45 ophthalmopathy patients, over 70 hyperthyroidism patients and 17 progressor patients. What the study reported, not specific to this receptor: A 13 V-J signature model separated ophthalmopathy from stable hyperthyroidism, with around 91% sensitivity and about 81% specificity in cross-validation and 80%/75% in testing. Sample size was not statistically predetermined, and investigators were not blinded to group allocation. In validation, progression to ophthalmopathy was predicted by the model with about 70% sensitivity and nearly 75% specificity, a median of 6.5 months before onset. Blood samples also contained most of the expanded thyroid clonotypes (frequency above 0.001), which suggests that blood repertoires may reflect thyroid immune responses.

Moderately to severely active disease, a Clinical Activity Score of at least 3, a NOSPECS grade of at least 4, and a duration under 3 months were present in ophthalmopathy patients. Patients with uncontrolled infections, other autoimmune diseases, pregnancy or lactation were excluded. Diagnoses relied on clinical symptoms, serum thyroxine and TRAb, thyroid ultrasound and orbital computed tomography. Ficoll-Paque density gradient centrifugation was used to isolate PBMCs from approximately 10 ml of fresh peripheral blood. Trizol reagent was used to extract total RNA, and RNA quality was then checked on an Agilent 2100 Bioanalyzer. TCR beta CDR3 regions were amplified from RNA transcripts. The TCR CDR3 was subjected to a first round of RT-PCR using the HTBI primer set and the Qiagen OneStep RT-PCR kit. Libraries were constructed in a second round of multiplex PCR, after which size selection and purification were performed. Sequencing of the libraries was done on an Illumina HiSeq2000 using paired-end 100 bp reads. As for the authors' bioinformatics: SOAPnuke was used to process the raw data, with reads discarded if the reads contained adapters or uncalled bases, had a mean Phred below 15, or lacked an exact constant-primer or identifier match. COPE v1.2.5 was used to merge high-quality paired reads, and clonotypes were defined as unique nucleotide sequences. MiTCR v1.1 was used to align clonotypes to the IMGT TRBV, TRBD and TRBJ reference segments. Only V-J combinations with frequency above 0.0001, covering 99% to 99.2% of repertoires, were analysed. The TCS score was defined as F50 (clonal expansion) divided by E x V (chaos), with BLOSUM62-based TCRdist calculated between CDR3 peptides within each V-J. Welch's t-statistics and random forest reduced 500 to 550 V-J features to 10 to 15, which were used in a naive Bayes classifier (R e1071). Through fastp at Q25 and MiXCR, TCRdb rebuilt clones from the public reads, retaining in-frame beta chains. Each entry is one CDR3 protein sequence, shown with its most common DNA and genes. The V and J calls reflect TCRdb's pipeline rather than the authors' work. The sample table holds about 600,000 distinct CDR3 sequences, of which roughly 16% were seen once. The ten most abundant clones make up roughly 3.4% of the sample.

The sequence was collected from a woman in her 40s with Graves' ophthalmopathy. The chain was built from TRBV30 and TRBJ2-7; the junction holds 7 bases that match TRBD2. Sequenced input: blood. The DNA reads TGTGCCGCTATTCGAGCGGGGAGCTCCTACGAGCAGTACTTC. Protein translation: CAAIRAGSSYEQYF.